A selection of T cell receptor beta chains follows, all from one sample in a study of T cells in Graves' hyperthyroidism and ophthalmopathy. TCRdb fed the multiplex PCR reads into MiXCR, producing one record per CDR3 protein. The data hold 400,000 to 600,000 distinct CDR3 sequences, with about a fifth observed a single time. Material for sequencing was blood. All receptors come from a man aged 18 to 30 with Graves' hyperthyroidism. CDR3s include the opening cysteine and the closing phenylalanine or tryptophan. A D gene is named only where the DNA matches it firmly. The listing skips clone size in some rows; elsewhere it reads once, few, many or a size class.

j_call v_call d_call clone_size cdr3_nt cdr3_aa
TRBJ2-5 TRBV11-2 TRBD2 many TGTGCCAGCAGCCTATACGGACTAGCGGTTCAAGAGACCCAGTACTTC CASSLYGLAVQETQYF
TRBJ1-2 TRBV6-5 - many TGTGCCAGCAGTTACAGGGAACATTACCAGGGTTCTGATGACTACACCTTC CASSYREHYQGSDDYTF
TRBJ1-2 TRBV3-1 TRBD1 - TGTGCCAGCAGCCGAGACAGGGGAATCGGCTACACCTTC CASSRDRGIGYTF
TRBJ2-7 TRBV5-1 - - TGCGCCAGCAGCGAGGAGGGATCAGGGGCGGGCACCTACGAGCAGTACTTC CASSEEGSGAGTYEQYF
TRBJ2-7 TRBV16 TRBD1 many TGTGCCAGCAGCCGGTCGACAGGGGGCTTTAACGAGCAGTACTTC CASSRSTGGFNEQYF
TRBJ1-1 TRBV30 - many TGTGCCTGGACGGCCTCGACCAGGGAAGCTTTCTTT CAWTASTREAFF
TRBJ2-7 TRBV11-2 TRBD1 many TGTGCCAGCAGCATTGCAGGGGGCTCGAACGAGCAGTACTTC CASSIAGGSNEQYF
TRBJ2-5 TRBV10-2 TRBD2 many TGCGCCAGCAGTGAGACTAGCGGGCTCCAAGAGACCCAGTACTTC CASSETSGLQETQYF
TRBJ1-3 TRBV11-2 - many TGTGCCAGCAGCTCGCCGGCTGGAAGAAACACCATATATTTT CASSSPAGRNTIYF
TRBJ1-3 TRBV7-2 - many TGTGCCAGCAGCCCGCTGACGGGCTCTGGAAACACCATATATTTT CASSPLTGSGNTIYF
TRBJ2-7 TRBV29-1 TRBD1 few TGCAGCGTTGAAGGGGAGGTAAACAGGGGGCTCTACGAGCAGTACTTC CSVEGEVNRGLYEQYF
TRBJ1-1 TRBV27 - many TGTGCCAGCAGTTCCCCCTTCGGCGCTGAAGCTTTCTTT CASSSPFGAEAFF
TRBJ2-2 TRBV27 - many TGTGCCAGCAGTTCGCTAAGGAGTTGGCTCGGGGAGCTGTTTTTT CASSSLRSWLGELFF
TRBJ2-7 TRBV6-1 - many TGTGCCAGCAGGGACTACGAGCAGTACTTC CASRDYEQYF
TRBJ2-3 TRBV12-3/TRBV12-4 - many TGTGCCAGCAGTTTTAGGGGGGACCGCACAGATACGCAGTATTTT CASSFRGDRTDTQYF
TRBJ2-7 TRBV24-1 - - TGTGCCACCAGTGTCGGGTCTGTGCAGTACTTC CATSVGSVQYF
TRBJ1-1 TRBV30 - many TGTGCCTGGAGCCTACAGGGTTACGAGAACACTGAAGCTTTCTTT CAWSLQGYENTEAFF
TRBJ2-7 TRBV2 - many TGTGCCAGCAGTGAAGTGGGACCGAGCTACGAGCAGTACTTC CASSEVGPSYEQYF
TRBJ2-7 TRBV5-6 TRBD1 - TGTGCCAGCAGCCGGACAGGGGCGTACTACGAGCAGTACTTC CASSRTGAYYEQYF
TRBJ1-2 TRBV7-9 - many TGTGCCAGCAGCCCCGCGACACAGAACTATGGCTACACCTTC CASSPATQNYGYTF
TRBJ2-4 TRBV28 - many TGTGCCAGCAGTTTAGGACAGAGGGTCCAAAACATTCAGTACTTC CASSLGQRVQNIQYF
TRBJ1-6 TRBV7-9 - few TGTGCCAGCAGCGGAGGACAGCCCTATAATTCACCCCTCCACTTT CASSGGQPYNSPLHF
TRBJ1-6 TRBV27 - few TGTGCCAGCAGCTCGTACCCACTAGAAGGGGAGCCGATTTATAATTCACCCCTCCACTTT CASSSYPLEGEPIYNSPLHF
TRBJ1-6 TRBV12-3/TRBV12-4 - few TGTGCCAGCAGAGGGCTTTGGGATTCACCCCTCCACTTT CASRGLWDSPLHF
TRBJ1-1 TRBV20-1 - - TGCAGTGCTGGGGGGAGCACTGAAGCTTTCTTT CSAGGSTEAFF
TRBJ2-7 TRBV30 - - TGTGCCTGGAGTGTGGGAGGTTTTAGCTCCTACGAGCAGTACTTC CAWSVGGFSSYEQYF
TRBJ1-2 TRBV27 TRBD1 few TGTGCCAGCCACACTCGGGACAGGGGTGGCTACACCTTC CASHTRDRGGYTF
TRBJ2-7 TRBV5-6 - - TGTGCCAGAAGGGTGGAGTACGAGCAGTACTTC CARRVEYEQYF
TRBJ1-5 TRBV30 - many TGTGCCTGGAGTGTAAGCGGGGTAAATCAGCCCCAGCATTTT CAWSVSGVNQPQHF
TRBJ2-7 TRBV18 - - TGTGCCAGCTCACCTAACCCCCAAGGTGTCTCCTACGAGCAGTACTTC CASSPNPQGVSYEQYF
TRBJ1-2 TRBV6-5 - - TGTGCCAGCAGTTACTCTGGGGGCTTTAACTATGGCTACACCTTC CASSYSGGFNYGYTF
TRBJ2-5 TRBV6-5 - many TGTGCCAGCACTCCCATGGGGGGGCGCGAGACCCAGTACTTC CASTPMGGRETQYF
TRBJ1-6 TRBV6-4 TRBD1 many TGTGCCAGCAGTGACTATCCGGCGGGACAGGGGCTCCTGGGGGGGAGTTCACCCCTCCACTTT CASSDYPAGQGLLGGSSPLHF
TRBJ1-5 TRBV2 TRBD1 many TGTGCCAGCAGTGACGAGACAGGGGTACAGCCCCAGCATTTT CASSDETGVQPQHF
TRBJ1-3 TRBV18 - once TGTGCCAGCTCACCAAACACAGGGATGGGCTCTGGAAACACCATATATTTT CASSPNTGMGSGNTIYF
TRBJ1-2 TRBV30 - many TGTGCCTGGAGGTACATCCCGGGGGCAGATGGCTACACCTTC CAWRYIPGADGYTF
TRBJ2-5 TRBV6-5 - many TGTGCCAGCAGTTCGAGGGCGGACCTCCTGGAGACCCAGTACTTC CASSSRADLLETQYF
TRBJ2-7 TRBV2 TRBD2 - TGTGCCAGCCGGGGGACTAGCACCCACGAGCAGTACTTC CASRGTSTHEQYF
TRBJ1-3 TRBV30 TRBD1 - TGTGCCTGGAGTACCACAGGGGGGCTTTTTGACTCTGGAAACACCATATATTTT CAWSTTGGLFDSGNTIYF
TRBJ1-1 TRBV13 - - TGTGCCAGCAGCTCAAGAAAGATCCTTACTGAAGCTTTCTTT CASSSRKILTEAFF
TRBJ2-7 TRBV5-1 - - TGCGCCAGCAGTTTACCCTACCCACAGGGAATTCAGGATTGGTACTTC CASSLPYPQGIQDWYF
TRBJ1-6 TRBV28 TRBD1 few TGTGCCAGCAGTTCTTGGACAGGGACGAGATCACCCCTCCACTTT CASSSWTGTRSPLHF
TRBJ1-5 TRBV20-1 - many TGCAGTGCCTACCCCCTAACCCTGGTGGGTTCCAATCAGCCCCAGCATTTT CSAYPLTLVGSNQPQHF
TRBJ2-7 TRBV7-9 TRBD1 many TGTGCCAGCAGCTCATATCGACAGGGTTACGAGCAGTACTTC CASSSYRQGYEQYF
TRBJ1-5 TRBV12-3/TRBV12-4 - many TGTGCCAGCAGTTTTGGGCCCAGGGGAGGTGGCCAGCCCCAGCATTTT CASSFGPRGGGQPQHF
TRBJ2-3 TRBV29-1 TRBD1 - TGCAGCGTTGAACCCCGACAGGGGGAGATAACAGATACGCAGTATTTT CSVEPRQGEITDTQYF
TRBJ2-5 TRBV12-3/TRBV12-4 - many TGTGCCAGCAGTTTAAGACGCAGGGGTGAGACCCAGTACTTC CASSLRRRGETQYF
TRBJ1-5 TRBV5-1 - many TGCGCCAGCAGCCCCCGGCAGGGCGATCAGCCCCAGCATTTT CASSPRQGDQPQHF
TRBJ2-1 TRBV24-1 - few TGTGCCACCTCTGGGGGCAGGGGAACCTACAATGAGCAGTTCTTC CATSGGRGTYNEQFF
TRBJ2-6 TRBV2 - few TGTGCCAGAGGGGTCGCTGGGGCCAACGTCCTGACTTTC CARGVAGANVLTF